The 16 T cell receptor beta chains listed next were all sequenced from one sample in a study of shared clonotypes between healthy human individuals. In the naive CD8 group, cells lacked CD45RO and were positively selected for CCR7, so terminally differentiated effector memory CD45RA+ cells were left out. The protocol was immunoSEQ multiplex PCR, while the TCRdb copy is restricted to in-frame clones and leaves out a portion. The sample comprises about 1.9 million clones, 80% to 95% of which are singletons, and around 1.8% rests with the top ten. The source material was naive CD8+ T cells from PBMCs. All receptors derive from a man between 18 and 29 years old in good health. Some clones in this sample may be carry-over from other donors' samples.

This sequence joins TRBV7-9 and TRBJ2-2, with D unclear. This CDR3 contains 11 residues. Looked up from germline, CDR1 is SEHNR and CDR2 is FQNEAQ (reference sequence). The V and J ends lost 6 bases and 3 bases respectively, with 2 bases between them. The CDR3 region is CASRYTGELFF. In DNA form, the CDR3 reads TGTGCCAGCAGATACACCGGGGAGCTGTTTTTT.

CDR3 bases: TGCGCCAGCAGGCCGAGGAGGGGTCCGGGCTACGAGCAGTACTTC. Translated, it gives CASRPRRGPGYEQYF. The J gene is TRBJ2-7, the V gene TRBV5-1, with a possible D match to TRBD2 (6 bases). From germline, CDR1 is SGHRS and CDR2 YFSETQ. This CDR3 comprises 15 residues. Trimming took 5 bases from V and 3 from J, leaving 18 bases between them.

The CDR3 reads CATQDGDTEAFF. Here the CDR3 DNA reads TGTGCCACCCAAGACGGGGACACTGAAGCTTTCTTT. The rearrangement links TRBV19 to TRBJ1-1; D remains unclear. Germline CDR1 is LNHDA and CDR2 is SQIVND (reference sequence). CDR3 length: 12 amino acids. The germline V and J ends were trimmed by 10 bases and 3 bases, with 12 bases remaining between them.

V and J are TRBV11-1 and TRBJ2-7; 13 nucleotides line up with TRBD2. CDR3 size: 15 residues. The V segment lost 5 bases and the J segment 2 bases; nucleotides outside the gene matches: 3. The germline gives CDR1 SGHAT, CDR2 FQDESV (reference sequence). The CDR3 is CASSPGLAGTYEQYF. In DNA, the CDR3 is TGTGCCAGCAGCCCGGGACTAGCGGGGACCTACGAGCAGTACTTC. The full variable domain, its missing parts supplied by reference TRBV11-1 and TRBJ2-7, is EAEVAQSPRYKITEKSQAVAFWCDPISGHATLYWYRQILGQGPELLVQFQDESVVDDSQLPKDRFSAERLKGVDSTLKIQPAELGDSAMYLCASSPGLAGTYEQYFGPGTRLTVT.

The chain recombines TRBV2 with TRBJ2-5; a weak D match, TRBD1 (6 bases). V was clipped by 10 bases and J by 5 bases, with 20 bases between them. The CDR3 runs to 14 residues. Germline CDR1 and CDR2: SNHLY and FYNNEI. CDR3 loop: CATPGTRKSETQYF. The CDR3 bases are TGTGCCACCCCAGGGACACGCAAGAGCGAGACCCAGTACTTC.

This chain connects TRBV28 to TRBJ2-7, with TRBD2 matching over 11 bases. Trimming cost V 10 bases and J 2 bases; bases outside gene matches: 7. CDR1 is MDHEN and CDR2 is SYDVKM in the germline V gene. The CDR3 is 14 amino acids. CDR3 nucleotides: TGTGCCATCGAGGGACTAGCGGACACCTACGAGCAGTACTTC. Its translation: CAIEGLADTYEQYF. Full variable domain (rest looked up from reference TRBV28 and TRBJ2-7): DVKVTQSSRYLVKRTGEKVFLECVQDMDHENMFWYRQDPGLGLRLIYFSYDVKMKEKGDIPEGYSVSREKKERFSLILESASTNQTSMYLCAIEGLADTYEQYFGPGTRLTVT.

For this clone: The same CDR3 can be traced to other DNA sequences in this sample. V usage is TRBV7-9 and J usage is TRBJ2-1; 11 bases are shared with TRBD2. Germline loops: CDR1 SEHNR, CDR2 FQNEAQ (reference sequence). The CDR3 totals 15 residues. V dropped 5 bases and J dropped 4; count of bases not matched to a gene: 4. The CDR3 DNA sequence: TGTGCCAGCAGCCCGACTAGCGGGAAGTACAATGAGCAGTTCTTC. Its protein is CASSPTSGKYNEQFF. Together with reference TRBV7-9 and TRBJ2-1, the CDR3 gives the full variable domain: DTGVSQNPRHKITKRGQNVTFRCDPISEHNRLYWYRQTLGQGPEFLTYFQNEAQLEKSRLLSDRFSAERPKGSFSTLEIQRTEQGDSAMYLCASSPTSGKYNEQFFGPGTRLTVL.

The chain links TRBV30 to TRBJ1-6; tentative D call: TRBD1 (6 bases). Trimming left V 4 bases short and J 7 bases short, with 20 bases between. Germline loops: CDR1 GTSNPN, CDR2 SVGIG (reference sequence). This CDR3 contains 16 residues. The CDR3 reads CAWIKPRNRANSPLHF. The CDR3 bases are TGTGCCTGGATTAAACCGCGGAACAGGGCCAATTCACCCCTCCACTTT.

The V gene is TRBV7-9, the J gene TRBJ2-3; D gene uncertain. The V and J ends lost 1 base and 3 bases respectively, with 8 bases between them. Germline values: CDR1 SEHNR, CDR2 FQNEAQ (reference sequence). The CDR3 runs 14 residues. CDR3 DNA sequence: TGTGCCAGCAGCTTAGTCGACTTGACAGATACGCAGTATTTT. This gives the protein CASSLVDLTDTQYF.

The rearrangement joins TRBV6-5 to TRBJ1-1, with D maybe TRBD1 (5 bases). V was trimmed by 2 bases and J by 8 bases, leaving 9 bases between them. CDR1 MNHEY and CDR2 SVGAGI come from the germline V gene. CDR3 length: 12 amino acids. CDR3 DNA: TGTGCCAGCAGTTACAGGGGTCGGGAAGCTTTCTTT. Translating it yields CASSYRGREAFF.

The chain uses TRBV5-8 and TRBJ1-1, with D unclear. The CDR3 runs 16 residues. Germline V gene data show CDR1 as SGHTS and CDR2 as YDEGEE. The V end was cut by 3 bases, the J end by 0 bases, with 15 bases between. The CDR3 sequence: CASSSAGLLLNTEAFF. As DNA, the CDR3 is TGTGCCAGCAGCTCGGCAGGCCTTCTATTGAACACTGAAGCTTTCTTT.

This clone appeared once. The rearrangement joins TRBV6-1 to TRBJ2-7, with unresolved D. V lost 5 bases and J 4 bases, leaving 9 bases between the germline ends. The CDR3 runs to 12 residues. Looked up from germline, CDR1 is MNHNS and CDR2 is SASEGT. CDR3 DNA sequence: TGTGCCAGCAGTCACTTTACGTACGAGCAGTACTTC. This encodes CASSHFTYEQYF.

The chain carries TRBV28 and TRBJ2-3; no firm D call. Germline V gene data show CDR1 as MDHEN and CDR2 as SYDVKM. The V end was cut by 3 bases, the J end by 6 bases, with 4 bases between. The CDR3 extends over 11 amino acids. The DNA of the CDR3 is TGTGCCAGCAGTTTCGTGGATACGCAGTATTTT. Protein: CASSFVDTQYF.

The rearrangement links TRBV19 to TRBJ2-3, with D hard to call. Looked up from germline, CDR1 is LNHDA and CDR2 is SQIVND (reference sequence). This CDR3 has 12 residues. Trimming took off 5 bases at V and 8 bases at J, with 11 bases between the two ends. The CDR3 DNA sequence: TGTGCCAGTAGTCCTCCAGCCTCTACGCAGTATTTT. It codes for CASSPPASTQYF.

The J gene is TRBJ2-3, the V gene TRBV27; D is unresolved. V lost 3 bases, J lost 6 bases, and 13 bases lay in between. The CDR3 is made up of 14 amino acids. CDR1 MNHEY and CDR2 SMNVEV come from the germline V gene (reference sequence). Here the CDR3 reads CASSFSFNLDTQYF. CDR3 DNA: TGTGCCAGCAGTTTTAGTTTTAACCTGGATACGCAGTATTTT.

This chain links TRBV27 with TRBJ2-7, with TRBD2 as a possible D gene (7 bases). V lost 5 bases and J lost 1, with 18 bases in between. The CDR3 extends over 16 amino acids. Germline loops: CDR1 MNHEY, CDR2 SMNVEV (reference sequence). DNA of the CDR3: TGTGCCAGCAGTCCCCTAGGTGGGGGGGCATCCTACGAGCAGTACTTC. It codes for CASSPLGGGASYEQYF.